This T cell receptor beta chain was identified in a study of Ad26.COV2.S vaccination and SARS-CoV-2 variants. Study context: Ad26.COV2.S shots went into the muscle once or twice, 56 days apart.

Method: immunoSEQ multiplex PCR; TCRdb's copy keeps in-frame clones and lacks some. The data show some 390,000 clones, approximately 91% seen once. The treatment is: some 19 received Ad26.COV2.S at low or high dose, single or two shots; several received placebo; per-sample allocation not given. The samples were gathered on day 63 after the first injection of vaccine or placebo. It was Wuhan-strain SARS-CoV-2 spike that the Ad26 vaccine vector expressed. The table lists this clone with a count of one. This TCR was sampled from a person aged 18 to 59 who received the Ad26.COV2.S COVID-19 vaccine or a placebo. The sample in question was peripheral blood, obtained in a trial of Ad26.COV2.S vaccine versus placebo.

The DNA of the CDR3 is TGTGCCTGGACCGTGGGGGAAGAGCAGTACTTC. This translates into CAWTVGEEQYF. The V call is TRBV30, the J call TRBJ2-7; D is perhaps TRBD1 or TRBD2 (5 bases each). Germline CDR1 is GTSNPN and CDR2 is SVGIG (reference sequence). This CDR3 has 11 amino acids. The germline V and J ends were trimmed by 4 bases and 7 bases, with 11 bases remaining between them.